The 4 T cell receptor beta chains below come from one sample, sequenced in a study of shared clonotypes between healthy human individuals. TCRdb's copy holds only in-frame clones and misses some; the assay was immunoSEQ multiplex PCR. Here the sample spans approximately 2.1 million clones, 80% to 95% being singletons. The specimen was naive CD4+ T cells from PBMCs. Regarding subset: CD45RA+ positively selected. The receptors derive from a young man in good health. Some clones in this sample may be carry-over from other donors' samples.

The V and J genes are TRBV9 and TRBJ2-1; D not certain. The CDR3 loop spans 14 amino acids. The V gene's germline CDR1 is SGDLS and CDR2 YYNGEE. The ends were cut back, 0 bases at V and 5 bases at J, with 9 bases in the middle. This chain's CDR3 is CASSVDPRDNEQFF. CDR3 bases: TGTGCCAGCAGCGTAGACCCCCGGGACAATGAGCAGTTCTTC.

In regard to this clone: Other DNA variants within this sample encode the same CDR3. The V gene is TRBV30, the J gene TRBJ2-3; 13 bases align to TRBD2. The CDR3 length is 16 residues. Germline V CDR1 and CDR2: GTSNPN, SVGIG (reference sequence). V lost 3 bases to trimming and J lost 2 bases; unmatched junction nucleotides: 5. The CDR3 coding sequence is TGTGCCTGGAGCCGGGGACTAGCGGGACACACAGATACGCAGTATTTT. This codes for CAWSRGLAGHTDTQYF.

The rearrangement links TRBV27 to TRBJ1-2, with a tentative D call TRBD1 (6 bases). Germline values: CDR1 MNHEY, CDR2 SMNVEV (reference sequence). Trimming left V 5 bases short and J 6 bases short, with 25 bases between. CDR3 size: 17 residues. The CDR3 protein is CASSGSGIGGAAHGYTF. CDR3 bases: TGTGCCAGCAGTGGTTCGGGTATCGGGGGCGCAGCCCATGGCTACACCTTC.

V is TRBV7-2 and J is TRBJ2-7; 13 bases agree with TRBD2. V gave up 2 bases and J gave up 5 bases; unmatched junction bases: 6. The CDR3 is made up of 16 amino acids. In germline, CDR1 is SGHTA, CDR2 FQGNSA. The CDR3, as DNA: TGTGCCAGCAGCTTAAGACTAGCGGGAGGTCGGCACGAGCAGTACTTC. Amino acids: CASSLRLAGGRHEQYF.